A single sample gave rise to the 20 T cell receptor beta chains below, sequenced in a study of blood T cell repertoires in COVID-19. Some clones are missing from TCRdb's copy, which holds only in-frame ones; the method was immunoSEQ multiplex PCR. Of approximately 300,000 clones in the sample, 87% were seen once. The source material was PBMCs or T cells enriched from blood (not recorded which). The receptor set was obtained from a woman under 40 who had recovered from COVID-19.

CDR3 protein: CASSMISGYEQYF. The CDR3 DNA reads as TGTGCCAGTTCTATGATTTCAGGGTACGAGCAGTACTTC. The chain recombines TRBV19 with TRBJ2-7; D is perhaps TRBD1 (5 bases). Trimming shortened V by 8 bases and J by 4 bases, and 15 bases separated the two germline ends. The CDR3 runs to 13 residues. CDR1 and CDR2 from the germline V gene are LNHDA and SQIVND (reference sequence).

This chain uses TRBV3-1 (or the pseudogene TRBV3-2) with TRBJ1-2, with 7 nucleotides matching TRBD1. J lost 8 bases, V lost 1 base, and 4 bases had no gene match. Germline CDR1 is LGHDT and CDR2 is YNNKEL (reference sequence). The CDR3 runs 13 residues. CDR3 sequence (DNA): TGTGCCAGCAGCCAAGTGGCAGGGGGAGGCTACACCTTC. It is translated as CASSQVAGGGYTF.

In this sample, this clone turned up a few times. V gene TRBV4-1 combines with J gene TRBJ2-7; D is perhaps TRBD2 (6 bases). CDR1 and CDR2 from the germline V gene are MGHRA and YSYEKL. V dropped 1 base and J dropped 1 base, with 11 bases sitting between them. The CDR3 has 15 amino acids. In nucleotides, the CDR3 is TGCGCCAGCAGCCAAGGGCAGGGAGGTTCCTACGAGCAGTACTTC. As protein: CASSQGQGGSYEQYF.

The rearrangement joins TRBV27 to TRBJ2-5; D possibly corresponds to TRBD1 (5 bases). The CDR3 is 11 amino acids. V was pared by 6 bases and J by 10 bases, with 12 bases between. The germline CDR1 and CDR2 sequences are MNHEY and SMNVEV (reference sequence). CDR3 in DNA: TGTGCCAGCAGCTCCCCTAGGGGCCAGTACTTC. This gives the protein CASSSPRGQYF.

The rearrangement joins TRBV6-5 to TRBJ2-7; tentatively, D is TRBD2 (5 bases). The CDR3 contains 14 residues. Germline CDR1 reads MNHEY; CDR2 reads SVGAGI. Trimming pared 8 bases from V and 0 bases from J, leaving 14 bases between. In DNA, the CDR3 is TGTGCCAGCCGCCGGCGCGGGCGCTCCTACGAGCAGTACTTC. Protein sequence: CASRRRGRSYEQYF.

The chain combines TRBV24-1 with TRBJ2-1, with TRBD1 matching 7 bases. The germline V gene has CDR1 KGHDR and CDR2 SFDVKD. The CDR3 extends over 16 amino acids. V trimming: 3 bases; J trimming: 2 bases; junction bases outside the gene matches: 6. The CDR3 loop is CATSDARQGAYNEQFF. As DNA, the CDR3 is TGTGCCACCAGTGATGCACGACAGGGAGCCTACAATGAGCAGTTCTTC.

The J gene is TRBJ2-5, the V gene TRBV4-1; TRBD1 might be the D (5 bases). This CDR3 is 14 amino acids long. Germline V gene lookup returns CDR1 MGHRA and CDR2 YSYEKL. Trimming took off 3 bases at V and 2 bases at J, with 10 bases between the two ends. The CDR3 region is CASSQTDTQETQYF. The CDR3 DNA sequence: TGCGCCAGCAGCCAGACAGATACTCAAGAGACCCAGTACTTC.

The J gene is TRBJ2-3, the V gene TRBV5-4; D may be TRBD2 (6 bases). V was cut by 4 bases and J by 0 bases, with 15 bases left in between. The CDR3 has 16 amino acids. In germline, CDR1 is SGHNT, CDR2 YYREEE (reference sequence). The CDR3 bases are TGTGCCAGCAGCCGCGGGACTTCTCGCAGCACAGATACGCAGTATTTT. Amino acid sequence: CASSRGTSRSTDTQYF.

The CDR3 protein is CASSQQWRGGGETQYF. In DNA form, the CDR3 reads TGCGCCAGCAGCCAGCAGTGGCGGGGGGGCGGAGAGACCCAGTACTTC. This chain connects TRBV5-1 to TRBJ2-5; 9 bases line up with TRBD2. Germline V gene lookup returns CDR1 SGHRS and CDR2 YFSETQ. V shed 4 bases and J 4 bases; nucleotides not matched to a gene: 11. The CDR3 has 16 amino acids.

Only a few counts were recorded for this clone. The chain is built from TRBV5-5 and TRBJ2-2; TRBD1 matches 11 bases. Germline CDR1 is SGHKS and CDR2 is YYEKEE (reference sequence). The CDR3 totals 16 residues. V lost 4 bases to trimming and J lost 7 bases; unmatched junction nucleotides: 9. CDR3 sequence (DNA): TGTGCCAGCAGCCGGACAGGGGGCGGCCTCCTCGGGGAGCTGTTTTTT. Residues: CASSRTGGGLLGELFF. Together with reference TRBV5-5 and TRBJ2-2, the CDR3 gives the full variable domain: DAGVTQSPTHLIKTRGQQVTLRCSPISGHKSVSWYQQVLGQGPQFIFQYYEKEERGRGNFPDRFSARQFPNYSSELNVNALLLGDSALYLCASSRTGGGLLGELFFGEGSRLTVL.

The J gene is TRBJ1-1, the V gene TRBV5-4; 8 positions agree with TRBD1. The junction had 15 bases not matched to a gene; V was cut back by 6 bases and J by 5 bases. CDR1 is SGHNT, CDR2 YYREEE, per germline (reference sequence). This CDR3 has 16 residues. CDR3 coding DNA: TGTGCCAGCACCTCTCAGGGGGCAATCCGGGGGACTGAAGCTTTCTTT. It is translated as CASTSQGAIRGTEAFF.

The rearrangement uses TRBV5-1 and TRBJ1-1; a possible D gene is TRBD1 (5 bases). From germline, CDR1 is SGHRS and CDR2 YFSETQ. V lost 4 bases and J lost 1, with 17 bases in between. The CDR3 spans 16 residues. CDR3 amino acids: CASSPPREGWNTEAFF. CDR3 nucleotide sequence: TGCGCCAGCAGCCCCCCCAGGGAGGGGTGGAACACTGAAGCTTTCTTT.

The rearrangement links TRBV3-1 (or the pseudogene TRBV3-2) to TRBJ1-3; D not resolved. This CDR3 is 16 amino acids long. Germline CDR1 LGHDT, CDR2 YNNKEL (reference sequence). Trimming removed 3 bases from V and 2 bases from J, with 14 bases in between. The CDR3 bases are TGTGCCAGCAGCCACGGCGCGGGGTCGGCTGGAAACACCATATATTTT. Amino acid sequence: CASSHGAGSAGNTIYF.

The chain recombines TRBV4-1 with TRBJ2-7, with D hard to call. The CDR3 is 13 amino acids. Trimming left V 1 base short and J 5 bases short, with 9 bases between. Germline V gene sequence: CDR1 MGHRA, CDR2 YSYEKL. The CDR3 nucleotides are TGCGCCAGCAGCCAAGTAAGAGAGGACGAGCAGTACTTC. As protein: CASSQVREDEQYF.

The CDR3 sequence is CASSPRQGKSYEQYF. The CDR3 DNA follows: TGTGCCAGCAGCCCGCGACAGGGGAAGTCCTACGAGCAGTACTTC. V and J are TRBV7-2 and TRBJ2-7; 8 bases line up with TRBD1. Germline CDR1 and CDR2: SGHTA and FQGNSA. This CDR3 comprises 15 residues. With 5 bases clipped from V and 1 base from J, the junction kept 7 bases outside the gene matches.

The CDR3 protein is CASSTGGGQETQYF. The CDR3 DNA sequence: TGTGCCAGCAGCACGGGGGGAGGCCAAGAGACCCAGTACTTC. The J gene is TRBJ2-5, the V gene TRBV7-6, with 7 nucleotides matching TRBD2. CDR3 length: 14 residues. V trimming: 5 bases; J trimming: 1 base; junction bases outside the gene matches: 4. The germline V gene has CDR1 SGHVS and CDR2 FNYEAQ.

The V gene is TRBV7-9, the J gene TRBJ1-3; D unclear. Trimming took off 5 bases at V and 9 bases at J, with 17 bases between the two ends. Germline V gene lookup returns CDR1 SEHNR and CDR2 FQNEAQ (reference sequence). This CDR3 is built from 14 residues. The CDR3 sequence is CASSPGRPIGTIYF. CDR3 in DNA: TGTGCCAGCAGCCCCGGGAGGCCTATCGGCACCATATATTTT.

The V and J genes are TRBV5-1 and TRBJ2-3; 11 bases line up with TRBD1. Per the germline V gene, CDR1 is SGHRS and CDR2 is YFSETQ. This CDR3 comprises 17 residues. The V segment lost 4 bases and the J segment 1 base; nucleotides outside the gene matches: 8. CDR3 in DNA: TGCGCCAGCAGCCCCGGGACAGGGGGGATCCGCACAGATACGCAGTATTTT. It is translated as CASSPGTGGIRTDTQYF.

CDR3 in amino acids: CASSVERTGGNTIYF. The CDR3, as DNA: TGTGCCAGCAGCGTAGAAAGGACGGGAGGGAACACCATATATTTT. This rearrangement joins TRBV9 to TRBJ1-3; no firm D call. CDR1 and CDR2 from the germline V gene are SGDLS and YYNGEE. The CDR3 totals 15 residues. Trimming cost V 0 bases and J 7 bases, with 14 bases left between them.

The chain carries TRBV5-1 and TRBJ1-2; D may be TRBD1 (6 bases). Germline V lookup: CDR1 SGHRS, CDR2 YFSETQ. The CDR3 spans 14 residues. V was cut by 3 bases and J by 8 bases, with 17 bases left in between. The CDR3 DNA is TGCGCCAGCAGCTCCGGGGGGGGGCTAGGAGGCTACACCTTC. It specifies CASSSGGGLGGYTF.